This TCR beta chain was retrieved from a study of high-grade serous ovarian cancer treatment subgroups. CDR1 and CDR2 (germline): SGHDN, FVKESK. This CDR3 is 15 amino acids long. The V gene lost 4 bases and the J gene lost 4 bases, with 17 bases spanning the gap. Tumor samples were obtained before definitive surgery or chemotherapy. The data were produced by immunoSEQ multiplex PCR, yet TCRdb's version contains in-frame clones alone and is incomplete. The data show about 36,000 clones, with roughly three quarters seen just once and around 3.3% held by the top ten. This TCR derives from a human donor with high-grade serous ovarian cancer. The sample taken for sequencing was tumor tissue. This chain joins TRBV14 and TRBJ2-7; D not resolved. The CDR3 nucleotides are TGTGCCAGCAGCCCGAGACAACACGGTGGGTACGAGCAGTACTTC. It yields the protein CASSPRQHGGYEQYF.